This T cell receptor beta chain originates from a study of T-cell reconstitution after alpha-beta-depleted transplantation in children (dated by TCRdb to 2016 to 2018). Study-wide context: Using TCR repertoire profiling, the study followed T-cell immune reconstitution in a quantitative way in children after TCRalphabeta/CD19-depleted allogeneic hematopoietic cell transplantation.

A note on this clonotype: No cognate antigen has been identified for it. It has no much larger one-base neighbor in the sample; base qualities were not kept.

The V and J ends are trimmed by 2 bases and 4 bases, leaving 15 bases between them. The CDR3 measures 17 amino acids from cysteine to phenylalanine. This entry keeps only the CDR3 DNA: 51 bases, framed from base 1. The method was PCR. Sequenced on an Illumina HiSeq 2500. To normalize quantification of the TCRbeta repertoire, the TCR libraries were built with molecular barcoding that relied on unique molecular identifiers. TCRdb reworked the public reads: Q25 trimming with fastp, MiXCR clone assembly, productive beta chains retained. Rows with a matching CDR3 protein are joined into one entry that keeps the most common DNA and genes. Here the sample has approximately 640,000 distinct CDR3 sequences; approximately 16% occur a single time. The ten largest clones represent 0.85% to 1.3% of the sample.

The sequence was obtained from a human donor who donated a stem cell graft to a child with acute myeloid leukemia. The material was PBMCs from the stem cell graft donor, obtained from the stem cell graft. The rearranged chain carries TRBV12-3 or TRBV12-4 and TRBJ1-6; the D gene is perhaps TRBD1, from 5 matching bases. The DNA is TGTGCCAGCAGTTTAATGGGGTGGGGCGTTTATAATTCACCCCTCCACTTT. This codes for CASSLMGWGVYNSPLHF.